Below, 32 T cell receptor beta chains from the same sample are listed, as sequenced in a study of cytomegalovirus exposure and HLA in healthy donors. The PCR had 60 Vbeta and 13 Jbeta primers. Libraries were prepared by immunoSEQ multiplex PCR; TCRdb keeps only in-frame clonotypes and omits some of them. This table has about 110,000 clones, approximately 80% appearing once. What was sequenced was PBMCs. Receptor source: a man under 40 in good health and CMV-seronegative.

This chain uses TRBV9 with TRBJ2-3, with 8 bases aligning to TRBD2. The CDR3 is 15 residues long. The V gene end was trimmed by 4 bases and the J gene end by 6 bases; junction bases not matched to a gene: 10. Germline-derived CDR1 and CDR2 are SGDLS and YYNGEE. CDR3 amino acids: CASSPREGEADTQYF. The CDR3 region has the DNA TGTGCCAGCAGCCCCCGGGAGGGCGAAGCGGATACGCAGTATTTT.

The chain joins TRBV19 to TRBJ2-1; 8 bases are shared with TRBD2. Trimming at V came to 7 bases and at J to 4 bases, leaving 15 bases not matched to a gene. Germline-derived CDR1 and CDR2 are LNHDA and SQIVND (reference sequence). There are 17 residues in the CDR3. The CDR3 sequence: CASTAEVAGIEYNEQFF. The CDR3 DNA is TGTGCCAGTACCGCGGAGGTAGCGGGAATCGAATACAATGAGCAGTTCTTC.

The chain combines TRBV18 with TRBJ1-3; D may be TRBD1 (6 bases). The germline V gene has CDR1 KGHSH and CDR2 LQKENI. V lost 3 bases to trimming and J lost 4 bases, with 10 bases between them. The CDR3 sequence is 14 residues long. This chain's CDR3 is CASSPMDSGNTIYF. CDR3 nucleotide sequence: TGTGCCAGCTCACCGATGGACAGCGGAAACACCATATATTTT.

The table lists this clone with a count of one. The V call is TRBV6-1, the J call TRBJ2-3; 8 nucleotides match TRBD2. Per the germline V gene, CDR1 is MNHNS and CDR2 is SASEGT. V was clipped by 2 bases and J by 6 bases; unmatched bases: 13. The CDR3 loop spans 17 amino acids. CDR3 amino acids: CASSEFVRTGGADTQYF. DNA of the CDR3: TGTGCCAGCAGTGAATTTGTCAGGACGGGGGGGGCCGATACGCAGTATTTT.

The V and J genes are TRBV28 and TRBJ1-1; unclear D gene. Trimming removed 6 bases from V and 3 bases from J, with 14 bases in between. CDR3 length equals 14 residues. CDR1 MDHEN and CDR2 SYDVKM come from the germline V gene. CDR3: CASSLGWEDTEAFF. The DNA for the CDR3 is TGTGCCAGCAGCCTTGGGTGGGAGGACACTGAAGCTTTCTTT.

V and J are TRBV2 and TRBJ2-5; the match to TRBD2 covers 11 bases. The junction had 9 bases not matched to a gene; V was cut back by 6 bases and J by 6 bases. Germline CDR1 and CDR2: SNHLY and FYNNEI. The CDR3 length is 15 residues. In DNA, the CDR3 is TGTGCCAGCAGAGAGTTAGCGGGGGGGGAGAAGACCCAGTACTTC. Amino acids: CASRELAGGEKTQYF.

V gene TRBV9 combines with J gene TRBJ2-1; 11 bases match TRBD2. The V and J ends lost 1 base and 9 bases, in that order; junction bases with no gene match: 6. Germline loops: CDR1 SGDLS, CDR2 YYNGEE. The CDR3 covers 15 residues. CDR3 protein: CASSVSVAGGLEQFF. DNA of the CDR3: TGTGCCAGCAGCGTATCGGTAGCGGGGGGGCTTGAGCAGTTCTTC.

With regard to this clone: One end of the junction does not line up with germline, which may come from a read error. The sample has other DNA sequences that encode this CDR3 too. V and J are TRBV19 and TRBJ2-7; TRBD2 aligns across 12 bases. This CDR3 region has 15 residues. Germline-derived CDR1 and CDR2 are LNHDA and SQIVND (reference sequence). DNA of the CDR3: TGCGCCAGTAGCACACTAGCGGGAGGAGACTACGAGCAGTACTTC. Amino acids: CASSTLAGGDYEQYF.

The rearrangement links TRBV15 to TRBJ2-6; possibly TRBD2 for D (6 bases). Trimming took 4 bases from V and 0 from J, leaving 10 bases between them. The CDR3 has 16 amino acids. In germline, CDR1 is LNHNV, CDR2 YYDKDF (reference sequence). CDR3 in amino acids: CATSTRGNSGANVLTF. In nucleotides, the CDR3 is TGTGCCACCAGCACTCGGGGGAACTCTGGGGCCAACGTCCTGACTTTC.

The J gene is TRBJ1-5, the V gene TRBV7-8, with a tentative D call TRBD1 (5 bases). This CDR3 is built from 15 residues. Germline V lookup: CDR1 SGHVS, CDR2 FQNEAQ. Trimming removed 6 bases from V and 2 bases from J, with 14 bases in between. CDR3 loop: CASRPRVGGNQPQHF. The CDR3 coding sequence is TGTGCCAGCAGACCCAGGGTAGGGGGCAATCAGCCCCAGCATTTT. The whole variable domain, remainder taken from reference TRBV7-8 and TRBJ1-5, is GAGVSQSPRYKVAKRGQDVALRCDPISGHVSLFWYQQALGQGPEFLTYFQNEAQLDKSGLPSDRFFAERPEGSVSTLKIQRTQQEDSAVYLCASRPRVGGNQPQHFGDGTRLSIL.

This clone was seen more than once but under ten times. The chain couples TRBV28 to TRBJ1-5, with D perhaps TRBD1 (5 bases). Per germline, CDR1 MDHEN and CDR2 SYDVKM. CDR3 length equals 16 residues. The V end was cut by 6 bases, the J end by 0 bases, with 15 bases between. CDR3 residues: CASSLKGFFSNQPQHF. The CDR3 DNA reads TGTGCCAGCAGCTTAAAGGGGTTTTTTAGCAATCAGCCCCAGCATTTT.

Of note for this clone: One end of the junction does not line up with germline, which may come from a read error. The chain carries TRBV2 and TRBJ2-7, with D perhaps matching TRBD1 or TRBD2 (5 bases each). Germline V gene lookup returns CDR1 SNHLY and CDR2 FYNNEI. The CDR3 runs 12 residues. CDR3: CASREGEYEQYF. The CDR3 nucleotides are TGTGCCAGCAGAGAAGGGGAGTACGAGCAGTACTTC.

This chain links TRBV12-5 with TRBJ2-5, with 12 bases matching TRBD1. J lost 5 bases, V lost 2 bases, and 12 bases had no gene match. Germline assignment: CDR1 LGHNT and CDR2 FRNRAP. This CDR3 has 18 residues. DNA of the CDR3: TGTGCTAGTGGTTTGAAGGTTTTAGGGACAGGGGGCCGGGAGACCCAGTACTTC. Amino acid sequence: CASGLKVLGTGGRETQYF.

Only a few counts were recorded for this clone. CDR3 nucleotide sequence: TGTGCCAGCAGTGAATTAGTAATCAGCGCGTTCGACGAGCAGTACTTC. Translating gives CASSELVISAFDEQYF. The chain employs TRBV6-1 and TRBJ2-7; D ambiguous. CDR3 length: 16 residues. The V and J ends lost 2 bases and 5 bases respectively, with 19 bases between them. Per germline, CDR1 MNHNS and CDR2 SASEGT.

This chain uses TRBV7-9 with TRBJ2-7, with a possible D match to TRBD2 (6 bases). V was pared by 4 bases and J by 3 bases, with 13 bases between. The CDR3 contains 14 residues. Germline V gene lookup returns CDR1 SEHNR and CDR2 FQNEAQ (reference sequence). The CDR3 loop is CASSSKTRVYEQYF. The DNA of the CDR3 is TGTGCCAGCAGCTCCAAGACTAGAGTCTACGAGCAGTACTTC.

This clone was picked up a small number of times. This rearrangement joins TRBV4-1 to TRBJ1-4, with 9 nucleotides matching TRBD1. CDR1 MGHRA and CDR2 YSYEKL come from the germline V gene. J gave up 10 bases and V 4 bases, and 13 bases lay outside the gene matches. The CDR3 has 16 residues. Written as DNA, the CDR3 is TGCGCCAGCAGCCCTCCCCGCGCACAGGGGGCGGGAAAACTGTTTTTT. As protein: CASSPPRAQGAGKLFF.

V usage is TRBV5-1 and J usage is TRBJ1-6; TRBD1 matches 7 bases. The CDR3 totals 15 residues. Unmatched junction bases numbered 10, after V lost 4 bases and J lost 9 bases. CDR1 and CDR2 from the germline V gene are SGHRS and YFSETQ. CDR3 in amino acids: CASSPLTGSSSPLHF. The DNA for the CDR3 is TGCGCCAGCAGCCCGTTGACAGGGTCGAGTTCACCCCTCCACTTT.

The chain has TRBV25-1 and TRBJ2-1; the D gene is possibly TRBD1 (5 bases). The CDR3 is 14 amino acids. Germline-derived CDR1 and CDR2 are MGHDK and SYGVNS. The V and J ends lost 6 bases and 3 bases respectively, with 12 bases between them. In DNA form, the CDR3 reads TGTGCCAGCAGCTCACGGACAATCTACAATGAGCAGTTCTTC. It is translated as CASSSRTIYNEQFF. The variable domain in full, with the rest retrieved from reference TRBV25-1 and TRBJ2-1, is EADIYQTPRYLVIGTGKKITLECSQTMGHDKMYWYQQDPGMELHLIHYSYGVNSTEKGDLSSESTVSRIRTEHFPLTLESARPSHTSQYLCASSSRTIYNEQFFGPGTRLTVL.

This clone appeared once. The chain combines TRBV6-5 with TRBJ1-2; possibly TRBD1 for D (5 bases). In germline, CDR1 is MNHEY, CDR2 SVGAGI. Trimming took off 4 bases at V and 7 bases at J, with 16 bases between the two ends. The CDR3 has 14 amino acids. The CDR3 nucleotides are TGTGCCAGCAGTTTTTCATATCTGGACACTGGCTACACCTTC. It translates to CASSFSYLDTGYTF.

This clone has a single count. The chain joins TRBV25-1 to TRBJ2-3, with D perhaps TRBD1 (6 bases). Trimming took off 10 bases at V and 4 bases at J, with 18 bases between the two ends. Germline values: CDR1 MGHDK, CDR2 SYGVNS. The CDR3 runs to 14 residues. The CDR3: CATQRGSIADTQYF. CDR3 bases: TGTGCCACCCAGAGGGGGAGTATCGCAGATACGCAGTATTTT.

This clone showed up just a few times. The V gene is TRBV13, the J gene TRBJ2-7; D is unresolved. V dropped 2 bases and J dropped 3 bases, with 5 bases sitting between them. The CDR3 has 12 amino acids. Germline V CDR1 and CDR2: PRHDT, FYEKMQ (reference sequence). CDR3 coding DNA: TGTGCCAGCAGCTTATTCGGCTACGAGCAGTACTTC. This encodes CASSLFGYEQYF.

The chain has TRBV4-3 and TRBJ2-7; 14 bases agree with TRBD2. Per the germline V gene, CDR1 is LGHNA and CDR2 is YSLEER. The CDR3 sequence is 15 residues long. J gave up 3 bases and V 3 bases, and 1 base lay outside the gene matches. The CDR3 region is CASSQGTSGGYEQYF. CDR3 nucleotide sequence: TGCGCCAGCAGCCAGGGGACTAGCGGGGGCTACGAGCAGTACTTC.

This clone was recorded a few times. The rearrangement uses TRBV6-5 and TRBJ2-7; D is perhaps TRBD2 (6 bases). V gave up 3 bases and J gave up 1 base, with 10 bases separating them. CDR1 MNHEY and CDR2 SVGAGI come from the germline V gene. CDR3 length: 14 residues. As DNA, the CDR3 is TGTGCCAGCAGTTATAGGGAGGCTTCCTACGAGCAGTACTTC. Translating gives CASSYREASYEQYF.

The chain employs TRBV5-8 and TRBJ2-5; TRBD2 aligns across 10 bases. CDR3 length: 17 residues. Trimming took 0 bases from V and 5 from J; bases not matched to a gene: 10. Germline-derived CDR1 and CDR2 are SGHTS and YDEGEE. CDR3 nucleotide sequence: TGTGCCAGCAGCTTGGCGGATCTAGCGGGAGAAGTGGAGACCCAGTACTTC. Translation: CASSLADLAGEVETQYF.

The chain is built from TRBV9 and TRBJ1-2, with a tentative D call TRBD1 (6 bases). The CDR3 runs to 14 residues. The germline gives CDR1 SGDLS, CDR2 YYNGEE. V lost 1 base and J 10 bases, leaving 17 bases between the germline ends. The CDR3 loop is CASSVPGTPHDYTF. Written as DNA, the CDR3 is TGTGCCAGCAGCGTACCCGGGACACCCCACGACTACACCTTC.

J is TRBJ1-2 and V is TRBV9; D is undetermined. The V end lost 3 bases, the J end lost 4 bases, and 16 bases lay between the germline ends. The germline CDR1 and CDR2 sequences are SGDLS and YYNGEE. The CDR3 sequence is 15 residues long. CDR3 nucleotide sequence: TGTGCCAGCAGCGAGACCACGAGGGTAACCTATGGCTACACCTTC. As protein: CASSETTRVTYGYTF.

In this sample, this clone turned up a few times. The chain uses TRBV5-5 and TRBJ2-3; D gene ambiguous. Trimming took 3 bases from V and 1 from J, leaving 15 bases between them. CDR3 size: 16 residues. Germline values: CDR1 SGHKS, CDR2 YYEKEE (reference sequence). The CDR3 sequence: CASSSKIAAGTDTQYF. In DNA, the CDR3 is TGTGCCAGCAGCTCGAAAATCGCCGCGGGCACAGATACGCAGTATTTT.

The genes are TRBV18 and TRBJ1-5; D unclear. The length of the CDR3 is 14 residues. Between the trimmed V and J ends, which lost 6 bases and 3 bases, there was a span of 12 bases. Per the germline V gene, CDR1 is KGHSH and CDR2 is LQKENI. This CDR3 is CASSSTSDNQPQHF. The CDR3 DNA sequence: TGTGCCAGCTCCTCGACATCGGACAATCAGCCCCAGCATTTT.

This clone was observed a single time. V and J are TRBV12-5 and TRBJ2-1, with 14 bases matching TRBD2. J was trimmed by 8 bases and V by 7 bases; bases with no gene match: 19. CDR1 LGHNT and CDR2 FRNRAP come from the germline V gene. The CDR3 extends over 19 amino acids. CDR3 DNA: TGTGCTAGTGCCACAAGACAGGGGGGACTAGCGGGAGCATCCGATGAGCAGTTCTTC. It encodes CASATRQGGLAGASDEQFF.

For this clone: The CDR3 does not end in the conserved phenylalanine or tryptophan, so this is likely a read error. The V and J genes are TRBV15 and TRBJ1-6, with D unclear. V was clipped by 0 bases and J by 9 bases, with 12 bases between them. CDR1 is LNHNV, CDR2 YYDKDF, per germline (reference sequence). CDR3 length equals 15 residues. The CDR3: CATSRDLSLSSPLHV. The CDR3 nucleotides are TGTGCCACCAGCAGAGACCTATCCTTAAGTTCACCCCTCCACGTT.

The gene calls are TRBV9 and TRBJ1-2; 7 nucleotides align to TRBD1. The CDR3 is made up of 15 amino acids. Germline assignment: CDR1 SGDLS and CDR2 YYNGEE. V was clipped by 3 bases and J by 4 bases; unmatched bases: 9. This chain's CDR3 is CASSAQTDRSYGYTF. The CDR3 DNA follows: TGTGCCAGCAGCGCCCAAACGGACAGGTCCTATGGCTACACCTTC.

The chain carries TRBV15 and TRBJ2-5, with D possibly matching TRBD1 (5 bases). Germline V gene lookup returns CDR1 LNHNV and CDR2 YYDKDF (reference sequence). V lost 5 bases and J lost 1, with 11 bases in between. The CDR3 runs to 14 residues. The DNA for the CDR3 is TGTGCCACCAGCCCCAAGACAGCCCAAGAGACCCAGTACTTC. Amino acid sequence: CATSPKTAQETQYF. Variable domain in full (rest from reference TRBV15 and TRBJ2-5): DAMVIQNPRYQVTQFGKPVTLSCSQTLNHNVMYWYQQKSSQAPKLLFHYYDKDFNNEADTPDNFQSRRPNTSFCFLDIRSPGLGDTAMYLCATSPKTAQETQYFGPGTRLLVL.